These T cell receptor beta chains were read from a single sample in a study of blood T cell repertoires in COVID-19. Sequenced by immunoSEQ multiplex PCR; TCRdb stores in-frame clones only, minus some. The sample records some 220,000 clones, around four fifths being singletons. Sequenced input: peripheral blood. The receptors stem from a woman of 80 years or more with active or convalescent COVID-19. The CDR3 runs from the conserved cysteine through the conserved F or W. D genes are given only for firm matches. Rows give clone size only sometimes, using once, few, many, or a class for an expanded clone.

abundance	d_gene	v_gene	j_gene	CDR3aa	CDR3nt
once	NA	TRBV27	TRBJ2-2	CASKNRRFGELFF	TGTGCCAGCAAGAACAGGCGGTTCGGGGAGCTGTTTTTT
NA	TRBD2	TRBV5-1	TRBJ2-3	CASSLEGTSRDTQYF	TGCGCCAGCAGCTTGGAGGGGACTAGCAGAGATACGCAGTATTTT
NA	NA	TRBV19	TRBJ1-1	CASTLWGRGNTEAFF	TGTGCCAGTACTTTATGGGGCAGGGGTAACACTGAAGCTTTCTTT
once	NA	TRBV7-2	TRBJ1-5	CASSVAGATQPQHF	TGTGCCAGCAGCGTGGCGGGGGCGACGCAGCCCCAGCATTTT
NA	TRBD1	TRBV6-2/TRBV6-3	TRBJ2-1	CASSFIFTGGRVMQFF	TGTGCCAGCAGTTTCATCTTCACAGGGGGTAGGGTGATGCAGTTCTTC
NA	TRBD2	TRBV6-5	TRBJ2-2	CASSSRGLAGFGELFF	TGTGCCAGCAGTTCCCGGGGACTAGCGGGGTTCGGGGAGCTGTTTTTT
NA	TRBD2	TRBV7-2	TRBJ2-7	CASSFFPAGVSSEQYF	TGTGCCAGCAGCTTTTTCCCAGCGGGAGTTTCGTCCGAGCAGTACTTC
NA	NA	TRBV5-4	TRBJ2-1	CASSLGWRTEDNEQFF	TGTGCCAGCAGCTTGGGTTGGAGGACAGAAGACAATGAGCAGTTCTTC
NA	TRBD1	TRBV5-1	TRBJ1-5	CASSLQGARNQPQHF	TGCGCCAGCAGCTTACAGGGGGCGCGGAATCAGCCCCAGCATTTT
NA	TRBD1	TRBV6-1	TRBJ2-5	CASSGYTQQGMETQYF	TGTGCCAGCAGTGGCTATACGCAACAGGGGATGGAGACCCAGTACTTC
NA	TRBD1	TRBV5-1	TRBJ1-1	CASSLWGQGGGTEAFF	TGCGCCAGCAGCTTGTGGGGACAGGGAGGGGGAACTGAAGCTTTCTTT
NA	TRBD2	TRBV6-5	TRBJ2-1	CASSPAGGLTEQFF	TGTGCCAGCAGTCCCGCGGGGGGGCTCACTGAGCAGTTCTTC
NA	TRBD1	TRBV5-1	TRBJ2-7	CASSLERTGGILSQYF	TGCGCCAGCAGCTTGGAAAGGACAGGGGGCATCCTCTCGCAATACTTC
NA	TRBD1	TRBV30	TRBJ2-3	CAWSDGRGNTDTQYF	TGTGCCTGGAGTGACGGCAGGGGGAACACAGATACGCAGTATTTT
NA	TRBD1	TRBV10-3	TRBJ2-1	CATSTGGSYNEQFF	TGTGCCACCTCGACAGGGGGTTCCTACAATGAGCAGTTCTTC
NA	NA	TRBV5-4	TRBJ1-1	CASSLSSGNTEAFF	TGTGCCAGCAGCCTCTCATCGGGGAACACTGAAGCTTTCTTT
NA	TRBD1	TRBV19	TRBJ1-1	CASSARQGAGTEAFF	TGTGCCAGTAGTGCCCGACAGGGGGCAGGGACTGAAGCTTTCTTT
NA	TRBD1	TRBV7-2	TRBJ2-7	CASSRTGSSYEQYF	TGTGCCAGCAGCCGGACAGGGAGTTCCTACGAGCAGTACTTC
NA	NA	TRBV6-6	TRBJ1-1	CASRGAAIMNTEAFF	TGTGCCAGCCGGGGGGCAGCAATCATGAACACTGAAGCTTTCTTT
once	NA	TRBV5-1	TRBJ2-5	CASSLTVAAQETQYF	TGCGCCAGCAGCTTGACGGTAGCGGCCCAAGAGACCCAGTACTTC
NA	NA	TRBV7-9	TRBJ1-4	CASNRGSNEKLFF	TGTGCCAGCAATAGGGGGAGCAATGAAAAACTGTTTTTT
NA	NA	TRBV7-2	TRBJ1-3	CASSLVRGGGNTIYF	TGTGCCAGCAGCTTAGTACGAGGGGGAGGAAACACCATATATTTT
NA	NA	TRBV6-5	TRBJ2-7	CASSRAGAGYEQYF	TGTGCCAGCAGTCGAGCGGGTGCGGGTTACGAGCAGTACTTC
NA	NA	TRBV14	TRBJ1-3	CASSHPTGVSGNTIYF	TGTGCCAGCAGCCATCCGACGGGAGTCTCTGGAAACACCATATATTTT
NA	NA	TRBV6-5	TRBJ1-6	CASSYGGTGNSPLHF	TGTGCCAGCAGTTATGGCGGGACGGGGAATTCACCCCTCCACTTT
NA	NA	TRBV6-8	TRBJ2-5	CASRRLPETQYF	TGTGCCAGCCGCAGACTACCGGAGACCCAGTACTTC
NA	NA	TRBV19	TRBJ2-4	CASSAGAGAKNIQYF	TGTGCCAGTAGTGCGGGGGCCGGTGCCAAAAACATTCAGTACTTC
once	NA	TRBV5-1	TRBJ1-2	CASSGGAPYGYTF	TGCGCCAGCAGTGGAGGGGCCCCCTATGGCTACACCTTC
NA	NA	TRBV5-1	TRBJ1-1	CASSDRMNTEAFF	TGCGCCAGCAGCGACAGGATGAACACTGAAGCTTTCTTT
NA	TRBD1	TRBV14	TRBJ1-2	CASSQVGQGDSNYGYTF	TGTGCCAGCAGCCAAGTGGGTCAGGGGGATTCTAACTATGGCTACACCTTC
NA	NA	TRBV11-2	TRBJ2-5	CASSSGKTQYF	TGTGCCAGCAGCTCCGGGAAGACCCAGTACTTC
once	NA	TRBV7-6	TRBJ2-2	CASTQSRGSNTGELFF	TGTGCCAGCACCCAGTCACGGGGGTCGAACACCGGGGAGCTGTTTTTT
NA	TRBD1	TRBV7-2	TRBJ2-7	CASSLTRDRGDEQYF	TGTGCCAGCAGCTTGACCCGGGACAGGGGTGACGAGCAGTACTTC
NA	TRBD1	TRBV7-2	TRBJ2-3	CASSPRGQGATDTQYF	TGTGCCAGCAGCCCAAGGGGACAGGGGGCAACAGATACGCAGTATTTT
NA	TRBD1	TRBV7-8	TRBJ2-3	CASSFTGVVDTQYF	TGTGCCAGCAGCTTCACAGGGGTCGTCGATACGCAGTATTTT
NA	NA	TRBV21-1	TRBJ1-1	CAIQSAMNTEAFF	TGTGCCATCCAGTCCGCCATGAACACTGAAGCTTTCTTT
NA	TRBD1	TRBV29-1	TRBJ2-7	CSAGQGVYEQYF	TGCAGCGCAGGACAGGGGGTCTATGAGCAGTACTTC
NA	NA	TRBV11-3	TRBJ2-3	CASSFSSSTDTQYF	TGTGCCAGCAGCTTTAGTTCCTCAACAGATACGCAGTATTTT
once	TRBD1	TRBV5-8	TRBJ1-5	CASSLYRGHDQPQHF	TGTGCCAGCAGCTTGTACAGGGGACACGATCAGCCCCAGCATTTT
NA	NA	TRBV6-5	TRBJ1-4	CASSYSVGGTNEKLFF	TGTGCCAGCAGTTACTCCGTAGGAGGGACTAATGAAAAACTGTTTTTT
NA	NA	TRBV5-1	TRBJ2-6	CASSLGGSGANVLTF	TGCGCCAGCAGCTTGGGAGGATCTGGGGCCAACGTCCTGACTTTC
NA	NA	TRBV5-8	TRBJ2-1	CASRYVNEQFF	TGTGCCAGCAGATATGTCAATGAGCAGTTCTTC
NA	TRBD2	TRBV5-1	TRBJ2-7	CASSLGSRTSGLAEQYF	TGCGCCAGCAGCTTGGGGAGCCGGACTAGCGGCCTCGCCGAGCAGTACTTC
NA	NA	TRBV6-5	TRBJ1-5	CASSFRTGNQPQHF	TGTGCCAGCAGTTTTCGGACTGGCAATCAGCCCCAGCATTTT
NA	TRBD2	TRBV7-6	TRBJ2-5	CASSLVPGSGGAGTETQYF	TGTGCCAGCAGCTTAGTTCCAGGGAGCGGGGGGGCCGGAACCGAGACCCAGTACTTC
NA	TRBD2	TRBV7-2	TRBJ2-1	CASSLRAGGPYNEQFF	TGTGCCAGCAGCTTACGAGCGGGAGGGCCCTACAATGAGCAGTTCTTC
NA	TRBD1	TRBV18	TRBJ1-5	CASSPNRGSNNQPQHF	TGTGCCAGCTCACCAAACAGGGGGAGCAACAATCAGCCCCAGCATTTT
NA	NA	TRBV12-5	TRBJ2-5	CASGLRGETQYF	TGTGCTAGTGGTTTGCGAGGAGAGACCCAGTACTTC
NA	NA	TRBV6-2/TRBV6-3	TRBJ2-1	CASSYSPRLYNEQFF	TGTGCCAGCAGTTACTCGCCGAGACTTTACAATGAGCAGTTCTTC
medium-sized	NA	TRBV7-9	TRBJ2-1	CASSLVAVYDEQFF	TGTGCCAGCAGCTTAGTGGCGGTGTACGATGAGCAGTTCTTC
NA	NA	TRBV2	TRBJ1-5	CASSSQGADQPQHF	TGTGCCAGCAGTAGCCAGGGTGCGGATCAGCCCCAGCATTTT
few	NA	TRBV4-1	TRBJ2-6	CASSQDGSGSGANVLTF	TGCGCCAGCAGCCAAGATGGGTCAGGCTCTGGGGCCAACGTCCTGACTTTC
NA	TRBD2	TRBV29-1	TRBJ2-1	CSVEAMISGRSYNEQFF	TGCAGCGTTGAAGCGATGATTAGCGGGAGATCCTACAATGAGCAGTTCTTC
NA	TRBD1	TRBV7-2	TRBJ1-5	CASSLATGGQPQHF	TGTGCCAGCAGCTTAGCGACAGGGGGCCAGCCCCAGCATTTT
NA	TRBD1	TRBV18	TRBJ1-6	CASSYDRVGNSPLHF	TGTGCCAGCTCATATGACAGGGTGGGGAATTCACCCCTCCACTTT
NA	NA	TRBV6-2/TRBV6-3	TRBJ1-5	CASSRLTGSGQPQHF	TGTGCCAGCAGTCGTCTAACAGGTTCGGGTCAGCCCCAGCATTTT
NA	NA	TRBV9	TRBJ1-3	CASRPGTSGNTIYF	TGTGCCAGCAGACCGGGGACATCTGGAAACACCATATATTTT
NA	NA	TRBV30	TRBJ2-3	CAWGWGGSTDTQYF	TGTGCCTGGGGCTGGGGGGGCAGCACAGATACGCAGTATTTT
NA	TRBD1	TRBV5-1	TRBJ1-2	CASSLTGDFGYTF	TGCGCCAGCAGCTTAACAGGGGATTTTGGCTACACCTTC
NA	TRBD1	TRBV18	TRBJ1-1	CASSRQGDTEAFF	TGTGCCAGCTCACGGCAGGGGGACACTGAAGCTTTCTTT